The 15 T cell receptor beta chains below were found in one sample sequenced in a study of blood T cell repertoires in COVID-19. The protocol was immunoSEQ multiplex PCR, while the TCRdb copy is restricted to in-frame clones and leaves out a portion. The sample carries 95,000 to 120,000 clones, more than 80% recorded once. What was sequenced was peripheral blood. Receptor source: a woman aged 40-49 years with acute or convalescent COVID-19.

The gene calls are TRBV6-5 and TRBJ2-3; 15 bases agree with TRBD2. Losses at the gene ends were 2 bases for V and 8 bases for J; bases not matched to a gene: 5. CDR1 and CDR2 from the germline V gene are MNHEY and SVGAGI. CDR3 length equals 16 residues. CDR3 bases: TGTGCCAGCAGTTACGGAGGGACTAGCGGGGGGACTACGCAGTATTTT. Amino acid sequence: CASSYGGTSGGTTQYF.

The chain has TRBV24-1 and TRBJ2-2, with no clear D. CDR1 is KGHDR and CDR2 is SFDVKD in the germline V gene. The CDR3 totals 13 residues. Trimming stripped 4 bases from V and 7 bases from J, with 9 bases between. The CDR3 DNA reads as TGTGCCACCAGTGAATCAGGAATCGGGGAGCTGTTTTTT. It translates to CATSESGIGELFF.

The rearrangement uses TRBV7-2 and TRBJ2-5, with D tentatively TRBD1 (5 bases). This CDR3 has 16 amino acids. The V end was cut by 7 bases, the J end by 5 bases, with 23 bases between. Germline loops: CDR1 SGHTA, CDR2 FQGNSA. Here the CDR3 reads CASTIGHHTTRETQYF. CDR3 sequence (DNA): TGTGCCAGCACTATCGGACACCACACGACGAGGGAGACCCAGTACTTC.

This chain uses TRBV14 with TRBJ1-4, with TRBD1 as a possible D gene (5 bases). Trimming cost V 1 base and J 1 base, with 10 bases left between them. Germline values: CDR1 SGHDN, CDR2 FVKESK. The CDR3 is 16 amino acids. This chain's CDR3 is CASSQGLGETNEKLFF. The DNA of the CDR3 is TGTGCCAGCAGCCAAGGATTAGGGGAAACTAATGAAAAACTGTTTTTT.

The rearrangement uses TRBV7-2 and TRBJ2-7, with D possibly matching TRBD2 (6 bases). The germline V gene has CDR1 SGHTA and CDR2 FQGNSA. Trimming shortened V by 1 base and J by 2 bases, and 6 bases separated the two germline ends. The CDR3 is 13 residues long. The CDR3 sequence is CASSLGTTYEQYF. In DNA form, the CDR3 reads TGTGCCAGCAGCTTAGGGACTACCTACGAGCAGTACTTC.

The chain couples TRBV2 to TRBJ1-6, with TRBD1 matching over 9 bases. The CDR3 covers 15 residues. Germline CDR1 SNHLY, CDR2 FYNNEI. V dropped 7 bases and J dropped 5; count of bases not matched to a gene: 6. CDR3 nucleotide sequence: TGTGCCAGCAAAGACGGGACAGGGCATAATTCACCCCTCCACTTT. As protein: CASKDGTGHNSPLHF.

The J gene is TRBJ1-1, the V gene TRBV7-3, with unresolved D. Trimming left V 3 bases short and J 0 bases short, with 5 bases between. The CDR3 extends over 13 amino acids. Germline V lookup: CDR1 SGHTA, CDR2 FQGTGA. The CDR3 nucleotides read TGTGCCAGCAGCTTCCAGATGAACACTGAAGCTTTCTTT. It codes for CASSFQMNTEAFF.

This chain connects TRBV9 to TRBJ1-6; D is ambiguous. The CDR3 length is 13 residues. Per germline, CDR1 SGDLS and CDR2 YYNGEE. Trimming left V 0 bases short and J 8 bases short, with 6 bases between. DNA of the CDR3: TGTGCCAGCAGCGTAGGGCCAGATTCACCCCTCCACTTT. As protein: CASSVGPDSPLHF.

The V and J genes are TRBV6-2 or TRBV6-3 and TRBJ1-6, with no clear D. Looked up from germline, CDR1 is MNHEY and CDR2 is SVGEGT. V lost 0 bases and J lost 2, with 8 bases in between. The CDR3 runs to 16 residues. CDR3 sequence: CASSYSGGTYNSPLHF. CDR3 nucleotides: TGTGCCAGCAGTTACTCGGGAGGGACCTATAATTCACCCCTCCACTTT.

V gene TRBV12-3 or TRBV12-4 combines with J gene TRBJ2-7, with D possibly being TRBD2 (5 bases). Deletions cut 2 bases from V and 5 bases from J, with 10 bases between. This CDR3 is built from 13 residues. This chain's CDR3 is CASSLTRVHEQYF. CDR3 DNA sequence: TGTGCCAGCAGTTTAACGCGGGTCCACGAGCAGTACTTC.

J is TRBJ1-5 and V is TRBV6-1; no definite D call. The CDR3 consists of 15 residues. V was shortened by 2 bases and J by 4 bases, with 12 bases between the two germline ends. CDR1 and CDR2 from the germline V gene are MNHNS and SASEGT. CDR3 sequence reads: CASSEQAYPNQPQHF. CDR3 nucleotide sequence: TGTGCCAGCAGTGAACAGGCGTACCCAAATCAGCCCCAGCATTTT.

The chain uses TRBV11-2 and TRBJ2-6; no reliable D call. The CDR3 totals 16 residues. The germline V gene encodes CDR1 SGHAT and CDR2 FQNNGV. V gave up 5 bases and J gave up 0 bases, with 11 bases separating them. CDR3 in amino acids: CASSDRSGSGANVLTF. The DNA of the CDR3 is TGTGCCAGCAGCGACCGATCGGGCTCTGGGGCCAACGTCCTGACTTTC.

This clone was observed a handful of times. The chain combines TRBV3-1 (or the pseudogene TRBV3-2) with TRBJ1-2; D might be TRBD1 (6 bases). In germline, CDR1 is LGHDT, CDR2 YNNKEL (reference sequence). Trimming removed 2 bases from V and 7 bases from J, with 11 bases in between. The CDR3 consists of 13 residues. This CDR3 is CASSQTGWRGYTF. The CDR3 DNA follows: TGTGCCAGCAGCCAAACAGGGTGGCGTGGCTACACCTTC.

The rearrangement links TRBV18 to TRBJ2-7; D perhaps matches TRBD2 (5 bases). V lost 2 bases and J 5 bases, leaving 16 bases between the germline ends. The CDR3 is 15 amino acids. Germline CDR1 KGHSH, CDR2 LQKENI. CDR3 nucleotides: TGTGCCAGCTCACCATTTCCGAGGGCTGGCAACGAGCAGTACTTC. Translation gives CASSPFPRAGNEQYF.

The rearrangement joins TRBV19 to TRBJ2-4; TRBD1 might be the D (5 bases). Per the germline V gene, CDR1 is LNHDA and CDR2 is SQIVND (reference sequence). This CDR3 spans 15 amino acids. V was shortened by 5 bases and J by 0 bases, with 11 bases between the two germline ends. The CDR3 coding sequence is TGTGCCAGTAGTCCAATGACAGTAGCCAAAAACATTCAGTACTTC. It translates to CASSPMTVAKNIQYF.